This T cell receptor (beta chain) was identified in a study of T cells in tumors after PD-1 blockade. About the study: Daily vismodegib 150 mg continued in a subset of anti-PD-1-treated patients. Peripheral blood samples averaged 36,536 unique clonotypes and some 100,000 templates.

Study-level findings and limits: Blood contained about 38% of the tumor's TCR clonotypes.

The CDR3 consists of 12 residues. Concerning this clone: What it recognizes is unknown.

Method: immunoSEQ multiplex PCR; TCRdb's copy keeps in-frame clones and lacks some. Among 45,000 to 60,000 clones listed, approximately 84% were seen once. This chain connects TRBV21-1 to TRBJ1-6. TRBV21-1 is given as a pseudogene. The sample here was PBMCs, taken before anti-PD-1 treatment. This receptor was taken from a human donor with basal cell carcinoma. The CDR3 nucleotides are TGTGCCAGCACCCAAAGCCGGGACCCCCTCCACTTT. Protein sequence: CASTQSRDPLHF.